The source of this T cell receptor (beta chain) is a study of regulatory T cells in long-lasting Graves disease. Assembly of TCR beta libraries relied on iRepertoire HTBI primers together with Arm-PCR of CDR3 regions. TCRdb itself ran the multiplex PCR reads through MiXCR, one entry per CDR3 protein. The sample includes around 470,000 distinct CDR3 sequences, approximately 15% seen only once; the top ten take more than 15%. Time point: newly diagnosed GD, antithyroid drugs for less than 3 months. Extracted RNA from PBMCs served as the source of the TCR library. This clonotype has ten or more counts. Germline V CDR1 and CDR2: ENHRY, SYGVKD. Trimming took 5 bases from V and 4 from J; bases not matched to a gene: 6. This CDR3 has 15 residues. These same records also appear under a second study, on T cells in Graves' hyperthyroidism and ophthalmopathy.

The sequencing used peripheral blood mononuclear cells (PBMCs), collected at new diagnosis, from a patient treated with antithyroid drugs. The source of this sequence is a woman aged 45-60 years with Graves disease. The chain uses TRBV10-3 and TRBJ2-5; 11 bases match TRBD1. The CDR3 bases are TGTGCCATCAGTTCCGGGACAGGGGGACGAGAGACCCAGTACTTC. It specifies CAISSGTGGRETQYF.